This TCR beta chain was sequenced in a study of shared clonotypes between healthy human individuals. For the study at large: Plates per donor: three CD4 naive, three CD4 memory, two CD8 naive, one CD8 memory.

Profiled with immunoSEQ multiplex PCR; TCRdb holds only in-frame clones, not every one. The table includes about 1,900,000 clones, 85% to 95% detected once. Germline V gene data show CDR1 as SEHNR and CDR2 as FQNEAQ (reference sequence). The ends lost 4 bases at V and 1 base at J; junction bases unmatched: 3. The CDR3 loop spans 16 amino acids. As defined, naive CD8 cells were CD45RO-negative and positively selected for CCR7, with terminally differentiated effector memory CD45RA+ cells excluded. The TCR originated in a man in his late teens or twenties in good health. Source material: naive CD8+ T cells sorted from blood. The V and J genes are TRBV7-9 and TRBJ2-5; 13 nucleotides agree with TRBD2. This CDR3 is CASSSGTSGTQETQYF. As DNA, the CDR3 is TGTGCCAGCAGCTCCGGGACTAGCGGGACCCAAGAGACCCAGTACTTC.